The clone carrying this TCR beta chain was found once. Germline-derived CDR1 and CDR2 are ENHRY and SYGVKD. Trimming shortened V by 3 bases and J by 0 bases, and 17 bases separated the two germline ends. The CDR3 sequence is 17 residues long. In the source study's methods: Amplification from reference gene primers served as the basis for estimated nucleated cell counts. Sequenced by immunoSEQ multiplex PCR; TCRdb stores in-frame clones only, minus some. V and J calls and clone size are those listed in that table; D and trimming were worked out from the DNA. The sample has about 37,000 clones; roughly 90% are singletons. This sample was taken from a study of blood T cell repertoires in COVID-19. Study context: COVID-19 samples, acute and convalescent, were from the United States, Italy and Spain. Sample material is recorded as cDNA or gDNA derived from T cells, B-cell-depleted T cells, or PBMCs.

The sample was peripheral blood. The chain has TRBV10-3 and TRBJ2-5, with a possible D match to TRBD1 (5 bases). This TCR was sampled from a man aged 55 to 70 with active COVID-19. Here the CDR3 DNA reads TGTGCCATCAGTGACTCACGACAGAGCCCTTACCAAGAGACCCAGTACTTC. The encoded protein is CAISDSRQSPYQETQYF.